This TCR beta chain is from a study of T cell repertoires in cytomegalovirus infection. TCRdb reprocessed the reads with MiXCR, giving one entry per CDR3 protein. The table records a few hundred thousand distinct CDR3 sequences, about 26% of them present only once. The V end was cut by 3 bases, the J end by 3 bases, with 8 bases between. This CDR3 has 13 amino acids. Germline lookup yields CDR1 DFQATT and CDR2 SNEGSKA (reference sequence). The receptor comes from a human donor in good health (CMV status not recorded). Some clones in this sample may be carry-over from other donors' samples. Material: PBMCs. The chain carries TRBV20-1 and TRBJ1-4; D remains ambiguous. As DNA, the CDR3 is TGCAGTGCTAGCATGACGGCTAATGAAAAACTGTTTTTT. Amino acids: CSASMTANEKLFF.